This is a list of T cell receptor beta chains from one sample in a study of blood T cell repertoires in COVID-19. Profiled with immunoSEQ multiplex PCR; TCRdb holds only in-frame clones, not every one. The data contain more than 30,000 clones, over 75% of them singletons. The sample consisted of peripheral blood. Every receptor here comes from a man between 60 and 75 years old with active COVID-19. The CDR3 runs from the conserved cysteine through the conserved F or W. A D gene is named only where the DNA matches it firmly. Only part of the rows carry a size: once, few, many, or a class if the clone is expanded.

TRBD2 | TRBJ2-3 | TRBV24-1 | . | CATSEKGLAGSTDTQYF | TGTGCCACCAGTGAGAAGGGACTAGCGGGAAGCACAGATACGCAGTATTTT
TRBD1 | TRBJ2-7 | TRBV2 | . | CASSRQGIEQYF | TGTGCCAGCAGTAGACAGGGGATCGAGCAGTACTTC
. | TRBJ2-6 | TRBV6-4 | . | CASREGTPSHSGANVLTF | TGTGCCAGCAGGGAAGGGACACCGTCCCACTCTGGGGCCAACGTCCTGACTTTC
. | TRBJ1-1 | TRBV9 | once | CASKRSALGDTEAFF | TGTGCCAGCAAAAGGAGTGCCCTAGGGGACACTGAAGCTTTCTTT
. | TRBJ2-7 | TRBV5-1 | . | CASSPSTEGVEQYF | TGCGCCAGCAGCCCATCAACCGAGGGGGTCGAGCAGTACTTC
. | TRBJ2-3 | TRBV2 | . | CASEGVGGTDTQYF | TGTGCCAGCGAGGGGGTAGGGGGTACAGATACGCAGTATTTT
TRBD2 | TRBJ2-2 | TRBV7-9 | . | CASSGAGDHTGELFF | TGTGCCAGCTCCGGTGCGGGAGACCACACCGGGGAGCTGTTTTTT
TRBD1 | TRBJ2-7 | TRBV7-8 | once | CASSVSQGGGHEQYF | TGTGCCAGCAGCGTATCACAGGGGGGAGGTCACGAGCAGTACTTC
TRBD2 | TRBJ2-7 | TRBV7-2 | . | CASSFTLLAGGSEQYF | TGTGCCAGCAGCTTCACCCTACTAGCGGGAGGCAGCGAGCAGTACTTC
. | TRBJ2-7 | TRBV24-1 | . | CATSDPKDSSYEQYF | TGTGCCACCAGTGATCCCAAAGACAGCTCCTACGAGCAGTACTTC
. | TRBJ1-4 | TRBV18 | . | CASSPRATNEKLFF | TGTGCCAGCTCACCGAGAGCAACTAATGAAAAACTGTTTTTT
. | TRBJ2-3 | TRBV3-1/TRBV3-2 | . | CASGRADTQYF | TGTGCTTCTGGGCGGGCAGATACGCAGTATTTT
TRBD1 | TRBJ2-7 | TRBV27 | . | CASSPTGGIYEQYF | TGTGCCAGCAGCCCGACAGGGGGGATCTACGAGCAGTACTTC
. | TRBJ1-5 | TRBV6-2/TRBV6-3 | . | CASSRQSSNQPQHF | TGTGCCAGCAGCCGACAGTCTAGCAATCAGCCCCAGCATTTT
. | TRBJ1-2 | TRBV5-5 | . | CASSLAIVGTTGGYTF | TGTGCCAGCAGCTTGGCCATAGTAGGGACAACCGGAGGCTACACCTTC
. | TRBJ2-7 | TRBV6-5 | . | CASSRQSSYEQYF | TGTGCCAGCAGCAGACAGTCCTCCTACGAGCAGTACTTC
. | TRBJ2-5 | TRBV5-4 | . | CASSLAESRQETQYF | TGTGCCAGCAGCTTGGCGGAATCGCGGCAAGAGACCCAGTACTTC
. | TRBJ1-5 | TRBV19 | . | CASSPAGGGNQPQHF | TGTGCCAGTAGTCCCGCCGGGGGAGGCAATCAGCCCCAGCATTTT
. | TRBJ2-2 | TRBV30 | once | CAWKGGPGELFF | TGTGCCTGGAAGGGAGGCCCCGGGGAGCTGTTTTTT
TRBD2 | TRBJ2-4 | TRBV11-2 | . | CASRPIAGEYIQYF | TGTGCCAGCAGACCTATAGCGGGGGAGTACATTCAGTACTTC
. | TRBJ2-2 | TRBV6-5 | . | CASSLGVTGELFF | TGTGCCAGCAGTTTAGGGGTCACCGGGGAGCTGTTTTTT
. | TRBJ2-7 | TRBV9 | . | CASSAGRERGYEQYF | TGTGCCAGCAGCGCCGGGCGGGAACGAGGTTACGAGCAGTACTTC
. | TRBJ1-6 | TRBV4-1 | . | CASAGGRSYNSPLHF | TGCGCCAGCGCCGGGGGTCGGTCCTATAATTCACCCCTCCACTTT
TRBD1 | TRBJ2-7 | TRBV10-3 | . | CAISESLQGAFEQYF | TGTGCCATCAGTGAGTCGCTACAGGGGGCCTTCGAGCAGTACTTC
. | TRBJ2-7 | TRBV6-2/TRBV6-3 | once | CASSPHYEQYF | TGTGCCAGCAGTCCCCATTACGAGCAGTACTTC
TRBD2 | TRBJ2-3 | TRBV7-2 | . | CASSPGLAGVDTQYF | TGTGCCAGCAGTCCGGGACTAGCGGGAGTAGATACGCAGTATTTT
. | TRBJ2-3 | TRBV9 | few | CASSQAGDTQYF | TGTGCCAGCAGCCAGGCAGGGGATACGCAGTATTTT
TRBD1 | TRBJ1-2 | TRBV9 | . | CASSPDRGHYGYTF | TGTGCCAGCAGCCCAGACAGGGGGCACTATGGCTACACCTTC